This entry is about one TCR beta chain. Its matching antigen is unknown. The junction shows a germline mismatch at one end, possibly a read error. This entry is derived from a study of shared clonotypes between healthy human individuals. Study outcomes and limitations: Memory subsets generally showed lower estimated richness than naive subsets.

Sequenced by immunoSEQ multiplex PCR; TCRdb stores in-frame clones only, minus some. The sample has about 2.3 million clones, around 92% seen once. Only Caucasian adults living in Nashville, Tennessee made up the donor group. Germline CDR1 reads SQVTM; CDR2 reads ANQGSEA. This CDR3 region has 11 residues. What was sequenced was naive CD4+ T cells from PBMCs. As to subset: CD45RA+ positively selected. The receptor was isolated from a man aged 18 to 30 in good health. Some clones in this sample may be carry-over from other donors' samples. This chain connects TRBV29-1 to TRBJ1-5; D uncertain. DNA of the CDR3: TGCAGCGTTGAAGATGGAGTCAGGATTGATTTT. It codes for CSVEDGVRIDF.